The 32 T cell receptor beta chains below come from one sample, sequenced in a study of T cell responses to AZD1222 COVID-19 vaccine. The protocol was immunoSEQ multiplex PCR, while the TCRdb copy is restricted to in-frame clones and leaves out a portion. The repertoire holds roughly 100,000 clones, with about 85% as singletons. The sequencing here drew on peripheral blood, taken on day 0 of AZD1222 vaccination. These receptors were obtained from an adult in good health.

The chain has TRBV11-3 and TRBJ2-1, with D perhaps matching TRBD2 (7 bases). CDR3 size: 15 residues. Germline V gene lookup returns CDR1 SGHNT and CDR2 YENEEA. V lost 3 bases and J lost 5, with 14 bases in between. The DNA for the CDR3 is TGTGCCAGCAGCTTTCTTTTCGGGGGGCACAATGAGCAGTTCTTC. Protein sequence: CASSFLFGGHNEQFF.

The genes are TRBV6-5 and TRBJ2-5; no firm D call. CDR3 length: 13 amino acids. CDR1 MNHEY and CDR2 SVGAGI come from the germline V gene. The V end lost 7 bases, the J end lost 8 bases, and 17 bases lay between the germline ends. CDR3 region: CASTIYTGSTQYF. The CDR3 nucleotides read TGTGCCAGCACTATATACACCGGCAGCACCCAGTACTTC.

The chain couples TRBV4-1 to TRBJ1-5, with D perhaps matching TRBD1 (5 bases). This CDR3 is 16 amino acids long. V lost 0 bases and J lost 7, with 16 bases in between. Germline CDR1 MGHRA, CDR2 YSYEKL. The DNA of the CDR3 is TGCGCCAGCAGCCAAGAGGGTGCAGGGCGCAGACAGCCCCAGCATTTT. It translates to CASSQEGAGRRQPQHF.

V usage is TRBV30 and J usage is TRBJ1-1, with TRBD1 identical over 7 bases. CDR1 is GTSNPN and CDR2 is SVGIG in the germline V gene (reference sequence). Trimming at V came to 3 bases and at J to 3 bases, leaving 4 bases not matched to a gene. This CDR3 spans 13 amino acids. Here the CDR3 DNA reads TGTGCCTGGAGGCGAGGGGGCTACACTGAAGCTTTCTTT. Encoded protein: CAWRRGGYTEAFF.

The DNA of the CDR3 is TGTGCCAGCAGCGCCGGGACAGGGCCGAACGAGCAGTACTTC. It codes for CASSAGTGPNEQYF. The chain has TRBV3-1 (or the pseudogene TRBV3-2) and TRBJ2-7, with 9 positions matching TRBD1. This CDR3 spans 14 amino acids. Germline assignment: CDR1 LGHDT and CDR2 YNNKEL (reference sequence). V dropped 5 bases and J dropped 5; count of bases not matched to a gene: 7.

The rearrangement joins TRBV18 to TRBJ1-2, with D perhaps TRBD1 (6 bases). Per germline, CDR1 KGHSH and CDR2 LQKENI. The CDR3 has 16 residues. Trimming removed 6 bases at V and 2 bases at J, with 19 bases between. The CDR3 protein is CASSPQRGAVNYGYTF. The DNA for the CDR3 is TGTGCCAGCTCCCCCCAAAGGGGGGCCGTAAACTATGGCTACACCTTC.

For the CDR3, the DNA is TGTGCCAGCAGCCCTAACGGTCATGAGCAGTTCTTC. It yields the protein CASSPNGHEQFF. The chain uses TRBV7-9 and TRBJ2-1, with no clear D. V was shortened by 5 bases and J by 8 bases, with 10 bases between the two germline ends. CDR3 size: 12 residues. Germline V CDR1 and CDR2: SEHNR, FQNEAQ (reference sequence). Full variable domain (outside the CDR3, taken from reference TRBV7-9 and TRBJ2-1): DTGVSQNPRHKITKRGQNVTFRCDPISEHNRLYWYRQTLGQGPEFLTYFQNEAQLEKSRLLSDRFSAERPKGSFSTLEIQRTEQGDSAMYLCASSPNGHEQFFGPGTRLTVL.

In DNA form, the CDR3 reads TGTGCCTGGAGTGTGGCCGACATCAGGAACACTGAAGCTTTCTTT. Translation gives CAWSVADIRNTEAFF. This chain connects TRBV30 to TRBJ1-1; D is undetermined. Trimming pared 0 bases from V and 1 base from J, leaving 12 bases between. Looked up from germline, CDR1 is GTSNPN and CDR2 is SVGIG (reference sequence). CDR3 length equals 15 residues.

The chain recombines TRBV18 with TRBJ2-7; either TRBD1 or TRBD2 may fit D (5 bases each). The V gene lost 5 bases and the J gene lost 4 bases, with 15 bases spanning the gap. Germline V CDR1 and CDR2: KGHSH, LQKENI. This CDR3 is 14 amino acids long. In DNA, the CDR3 is TGTGCCAGCTCAAAGGACATCGGGGTATACGAGCAGTACGTC. Its translation: CASSKDIGVYEQYV.

This clone was recorded a few times. The chain links TRBV7-9 to TRBJ2-1; D not resolved. Germline values: CDR1 SEHNR, CDR2 FQNEAQ (reference sequence). V was pared by 4 bases and J by 0 bases, with 10 bases between. This CDR3 is built from 15 residues. CDR3 in DNA: TGTGCCAGCAGCTCCGTGGAGAGCTCCTACAATGAGCAGTTCTTC. This codes for CASSSVESSYNEQFF.

This clone was detected once. As DNA, the CDR3 is TGTGCCAGTAGCCCTTCTCTTATTTCCTACGAGCAGTACTTC. Its translation is CASSPSLISYEQYF. The rearrangement links TRBV19 to TRBJ2-7; no reliable D call. Per the germline V gene, CDR1 is LNHDA and CDR2 is SQIVND (reference sequence). V was trimmed by 6 bases and J by 1 base, leaving 13 bases between them. This CDR3 has 14 residues.

V gene TRBV19 combines with J gene TRBJ2-1, with D uncertain. Germline V lookup: CDR1 LNHDA, CDR2 SQIVND (reference sequence). Trimming removed 8 bases at V and 9 bases at J, with 14 bases between. The CDR3 is 12 amino acids. Here the CDR3 DNA reads TGTGCCAGTGCGAAAAGCTGGGTTGAGCAGTTCTTC. As protein: CASAKSWVEQFF.

The chain couples TRBV30 to TRBJ2-3, with 10 bases aligning to TRBD2. Germline lookup yields CDR1 GTSNPN and CDR2 SVGIG (reference sequence). J lost 4 bases, V lost 5 bases, and 6 bases had no gene match. This CDR3 region has 14 residues. The CDR3 nucleotides are TGTGCCTGGGGAGCGGGAGGGGTGCCAGATACGCAGTATTTT. Its translation is CAWGAGGVPDTQYF. Based on the CDR3 plus reference TRBV30 and TRBJ2-3, the full variable domain is SQTIHQWPATLVQPVGSPLSLECTVEGTSNPNLYWYRQAAGRGLQLLFYSVGIGQISSEVPQNLSASRPQDRQFILSSKKLLLSDSGFYLCAWGAGGVPDTQYFGPGTRLTVL.

The gene calls are TRBV15 and TRBJ2-7; D might be TRBD1 (6 bases). With 3 bases removed from V and 1 base from J, the gap between germline ends came to 13 bases. This CDR3 has 15 amino acids. Germline V gene sequence: CDR1 LNHNV, CDR2 YYDKDF (reference sequence). CDR3 DNA sequence: TGTGCCACCAGCAGGGAACAGGGCTCATCCTACGAGCAGTACTTC. Translation gives CATSREQGSSYEQYF. Together with reference TRBV15 and TRBJ2-7, the CDR3 gives the full variable domain: DAMVIQNPRYQVTQFGKPVTLSCSQTLNHNVMYWYQQKSSQAPKLLFHYYDKDFNNEADTPDNFQSRRPNTSFCFLDIRSPGLGDTAMYLCATSREQGSSYEQYFGPGTRLTVT.

CDR3 nucleotides: TGTGCCAGCAGCTTGGGACTGAACTTTGACGAGCAGTACTTC. Translation gives CASSLGLNFDEQYF. This chain uses TRBV7-2 with TRBJ2-7; D possibly corresponds to TRBD2 (6 bases). Deletions cut 3 bases from V and 5 bases from J, with 14 bases between. Germline CDR1 is SGHTA and CDR2 is FQGNSA. The CDR3 runs to 14 residues.

The chain has TRBV7-2 and TRBJ1-5, with D unresolved. Germline CDR1 and CDR2: SGHTA and FQGNSA. Trimming shortened V by 1 base and J by 3 bases, and 7 bases separated the two germline ends. The CDR3 has 14 residues. The CDR3 loop is CASSLGADNQPQHF. CDR3 nucleotide sequence: TGTGCCAGCAGCTTAGGGGCAGACAATCAGCCCCAGCATTTT.

V and J are TRBV25-1 and TRBJ1-3; TRBD1 agrees at 7 bases. Germline V gene sequence: CDR1 MGHDK, CDR2 SYGVNS. V lost 5 bases, J lost 8 bases, and 9 bases stayed unmatched. This CDR3 is built from 14 residues. The CDR3 region has the DNA TGTGCCAGCAGTAAACAGGGGATTAGGGACACCATATATTTT. Translating gives CASSKQGIRDTIYF. Supplemented by reference TRBV25-1 and TRBJ1-3, the full variable domain reads EADIYQTPRYLVIGTGKKITLECSQTMGHDKMYWYQQDPGMELHLIHYSYGVNSTEKGDLSSESTVSRIRTEHFPLTLESARPSHTSQYLCASSKQGIRDTIYFGEGSWLTVV.

The genes are TRBV2 and TRBJ1-1; TRBD1 agrees at 9 bases. Germline lookup yields CDR1 SNHLY and CDR2 FYNNEI. The length of the CDR3 is 15 residues. Trimming cost V 6 bases and J 10 bases; bases outside gene matches: 15. The CDR3 sequence: CASSPTTGGLSLAFF. The CDR3 DNA reads TGTGCCAGCAGCCCCACGACAGGGGGGCTTTCATTAGCTTTCTTT.

This chain connects TRBV4-1 to TRBJ1-2, with D unresolved. Germline values: CDR1 MGHRA, CDR2 YSYEKL. CDR3 length equals 13 residues. V gave up 1 base and J gave up 2 bases, with 5 bases separating them. DNA for the CDR3: TGCGCCAGCAGCCAAGGGGTAAACTATGGCTACACCTTC. It translates to CASSQGVNYGYTF.

The J gene is TRBJ2-3, the V gene TRBV3-1 (or the pseudogene TRBV3-2), with 7 nucleotides matching TRBD2. Germline-derived CDR1 and CDR2 are LGHDT and YNNKEL (reference sequence). J lost 3 bases, V lost 4 bases, and 10 bases had no gene match. The CDR3 covers 16 residues. The DNA for the CDR3 is TGTGCCAGCAGCCCCGACATTACGGGGGGAACAGATACGCAGTATTTT. Encoded protein: CASSPDITGGTDTQYF.

The rearrangement uses TRBV6-4 and TRBJ1-3, with 8 bases that match TRBD1. Germline loops: CDR1 MRHNA, CDR2 SNTAGT. With V trimmed by 4 bases and J by 4 bases, 15 bases remained unmatched. The CDR3 covers 18 residues. CDR3 sequence reads: CASSGRSGQAFFGNTIYF. CDR3 DNA: TGTGCCAGCAGTGGACGATCGGGACAGGCTTTTTTCGGAAACACCATATATTTT.

This chain joins TRBV7-9 and TRBJ2-1, with TRBD2 matching over 8 bases. Germline lookup yields CDR1 SEHNR and CDR2 FQNEAQ (reference sequence). The CDR3 runs to 16 residues. Trimming took 5 bases from V and 6 from J; bases not matched to a gene: 12. CDR3 residues: CASSPLGSGSSNEQFF. CDR3 in DNA: TGTGCCAGCAGCCCCCTGGGAAGCGGGAGCTCCAATGAGCAGTTCTTC.

As concerns this clone: Germline is not matched at one junction end, which may reflect a read error. Additional DNA sequences in this sample encode the identical CDR3. The genes are TRBV6-5 and TRBJ1-1; D not certain. Germline assignment: CDR1 MNHEY and CDR2 SVGAGI. The CDR3 length is 13 residues. CDR3 in amino acids: CASSYSWAAEAFF. The CDR3 DNA sequence: TGTGCCAGCAGTTACTCCTGGGCCGCTGAAGCTTTTTTT.

The rearrangement uses TRBV24-1 and TRBJ2-1; 8 nucleotides line up with TRBD2. With V trimmed by 7 bases and J by 4 bases, 11 bases remained unmatched. CDR3 size: 16 residues. CDR1 KGHDR and CDR2 SFDVKD come from the germline V gene. The chain's CDR3 is CATSPPGGLGYNEQFF. The DNA for the CDR3 is TGTGCCACCAGCCCACCGGGGGGGCTTGGTTACAATGAGCAGTTCTTC.

The chain links TRBV5-6 to TRBJ1-1; 8 nucleotides match TRBD1. CDR3 size: 13 residues. The ends lost 2 bases at V and 8 bases at J; junction bases unmatched: 5. CDR1 is SGHDT and CDR2 is YYEEEE in the germline V gene. CDR3 sequence (DNA): TGTGCCAGCAGCTTTTGGACAGGGCTAGAAGCTTTCTTT. This codes for CASSFWTGLEAFF.

The CDR3 DNA reads TGTGCCAGCAGTGAACAACTGCCCCCAAGGAGAACTAATGAAAAACTGTTTTTT. It translates to CASSEQLPPRRTNEKLFF. V usage is TRBV6-1 and J usage is TRBJ1-4, with no clear D. The CDR3 loop spans 18 amino acids. Trimming left V 2 bases short and J 1 base short, with 17 bases between. Germline CDR1 and CDR2: MNHNS and SASEGT.

The CDR3 DNA follows: TGTGCCAGTAGTGAAGGAGAGACCCAGTACTTC. It translates to CASSEGETQYF. This chain uses TRBV19 with TRBJ2-5; no clear D gene. Germline CDR1 and CDR2: LNHDA and SQIVND (reference sequence). The V gene lost 5 bases and the J gene lost 4 bases, with 5 bases spanning the gap. CDR3 size: 11 residues.

The table lists this clone with a few counts. This rearrangement joins TRBV5-6 to TRBJ2-7; tentative D call: TRBD1 (6 bases). Germline values: CDR1 SGHDT, CDR2 YYEEEE. Trimming shortened V by 0 bases and J by 2 bases, and 15 bases separated the two germline ends. This CDR3 contains 16 residues. CDR3 in DNA: TGTGCCAGCAGCTTGGAGCGCAGGACAGCTACCTACGAGCAGTACTTC. Translating it yields CASSLERRTATYEQYF.

The rearrangement joins TRBV12-3 or TRBV12-4 to TRBJ1-2; D not resolved. Trimming took off 6 bases at V and 10 bases at J, with 15 bases between the two ends. This CDR3 contains 12 residues. CDR3 loop: CASSRGQPAYTF. CDR3 nucleotides: TGTGCCAGCAGCCGCGGCCAGCCCGCCTACACCTTC.

Concerning this clone itself: The germline gene is not matched at one end of the junction; a read error may be the cause. The rearrangement joins TRBV18 to TRBJ1-6; unclear D gene. The germline gives CDR1 KGHSH, CDR2 LQKENI. The CDR3 has 16 amino acids. CDR3 sequence (DNA): TGTGCCAGCTCAGCGGACTTCTCCTCCTATAATTCACCCCTCCGCTTT. This gives the protein CASSADFSSYNSPLRF.

The V call is TRBV11-2, the J call TRBJ1-1; D ambiguous. Per germline, CDR1 SGHAT and CDR2 FQNNGV. V lost 5 bases, J lost 6 bases, and 10 bases lay in between. The CDR3 length is 12 residues. The CDR3 protein is CASSIPFPEAFF. In DNA, the CDR3 is TGTGCCAGCAGCATTCCCTTCCCTGAAGCTTTCTTT.

This clone was detected a few times. The chain recombines TRBV9 with TRBJ1-6, with a possible D match to TRBD1 (6 bases). Germline V CDR1 and CDR2: SGDLS, YYNGEE. The CDR3 runs to 14 residues. Trimming took 3 bases from V and 3 from J, leaving 7 bases between them. CDR3: CASSGGHYNSPLHF. CDR3 coding DNA: TGTGCCAGCAGCGGGGGACACTATAATTCACCCCTCCACTTT.